The 27 T cell receptor beta chains reported below all come from one sample, sequenced in a study of blood T cells in healthy people across ages (dated by TCRdb to between 2014 and 2016). The method behind the library was 5' RACE. Instrument on record: Illumina HiSeq 2500. A second about 6 to 11 cycle PCR used a sample-barcoded 5' primer and a J-beta primer mix. TCRdb applied fastp at Q25 and MiXCR to the public reads, then kept only in-frame beta chains. Identical CDR3 proteins give one entry, which carries the most common genes and DNA. Present in this sample are about 580,000 distinct CDR3 sequences, roughly 48% of which were seen just once. The ten largest account for approximately 23% of the sample. Sequencing was performed on blood. These TCRs come from an elderly man in good health.

CDR3 sequence (DNA): TGTGCCAGCAGTCCCCGGGGGGCGCTAATCACCGGGGAGCTGTTTTTT. As protein: CASSPRGALITGELFF. The chain recombines TRBV27 with TRBJ2-2; D is perhaps TRBD2 (7 bases). The CDR3 runs to 16 residues. Germline CDR1 reads MNHEY; CDR2 reads SMNVEV (reference sequence). V dropped 5 bases and J dropped 4 bases, with 17 bases sitting between them.

This clonotype has ten or more counts. The genes are TRBV6-5 and TRBJ2-7, with D unclear. This CDR3 contains 13 residues. Trimming removed 5 bases from V and 0 bases from J, with 8 bases in between. Germline V gene data show CDR1 as MNHEY and CDR2 as SVGAGI. DNA for the CDR3: TGTGCCAGCAGTCGCGCCGCCTCCTACGAGCAGTACTTC. Protein product: CASSRAASYEQYF.

Concerning this clonotype: A junction boundary mismatches the germline segment, possibly from a read error. This sequence joins TRBV10-3 and TRBJ2-5; 7 bases line up with TRBD1. Germline CDR1 ENHRY, CDR2 SYGVKD. This CDR3 region has 15 residues. CDR3 DNA sequence: TGTGCCATCGGACCATCGAGAGGGCAGGGGGAGACCCGGTACTTC. Residues: CAIGPSRGQGETRYF.

The gene calls are TRBV13 and TRBJ2-1, with TRBD1 identical over 8 bases. V lost 5 bases and J lost 9; bases outside the gene matches: 9. CDR1 is PRHDT, CDR2 FYEKMQ, per germline (reference sequence). The CDR3 extends over 14 amino acids. As DNA, the CDR3 is TGTGCCAGCAGCCAGAGCCTACAGGGGGGTGAGCAGTTCTTC. Protein sequence: CASSQSLQGGEQFF.

This clonotype was observed once. The V call is TRBV11-2, the J call TRBJ2-3, with TRBD1 matching 7 bases. Germline CDR1 and CDR2: SGHAT and FQNNGV. The length of the CDR3 is 15 residues. After removal of 0 bases from V and 6 bases from J, the junction contained 6 bases not matched to a gene. CDR3 sequence reads: CASSLDDRARDTQYF. The CDR3 DNA is TGTGCCAGCAGCTTAGATGACAGGGCTAGGGATACGCAGTATTTT.

This clonotype was detected a few times. V is TRBV29-1 and J is TRBJ1-2; D gene unclear. This CDR3 contains 15 residues. V lost 7 bases to trimming and J lost 0 bases, with 18 bases between them. CDR1 and CDR2 (germline): SQVTM, ANQGSEA. Written as DNA, the CDR3 is TGCAGCGCCTTCGCGGTCGACTTTCCTAACTATGGCTACACCTTC. This translates into CSAFAVDFPNYGYTF.

This clonotype was counted ten times or more. The V and J genes are TRBV6-5 and TRBJ2-7; 8 nucleotides align to TRBD2. With 11 bases clipped from V and 6 bases from J, the junction kept 6 bases outside the gene matches. CDR1 and CDR2 from the germline V gene are MNHEY and SVGAGI. This CDR3 region has 11 residues. The CDR3 DNA is TGTGCCGCAGCCGGGGGGGGCGAGCAGTACTTC. Translated: CAAAGGGEQYF.

In this sample, this clonotype turned up once. The chain combines TRBV5-1 with TRBJ2-3; D is unresolved. The CDR3 length is 16 residues. Trimming left V 0 bases short and J 2 bases short, with 13 bases between. CDR1 is SGHRS, CDR2 YFSETQ, per germline. The CDR3 DNA is TGCGCCAGCAGCTTGGGAACTTGGCGGAACACAGATACGCAGTATTTT. The encoded protein is CASSLGTWRNTDTQYF. Complete variable domain (other parts from reference TRBV5-1 and TRBJ2-3): KAGVTQTPRYLIKTRGQQVTLSCSPISGHRSVSWYQQTPGQGLQFLFEYFSETQRNKGNFPGRFSGRQFSNSRSEMNVSTLELGDSALYLCASSLGTWRNTDTQYFGPGTRLTVL.

V is TRBV5-1 and J is TRBJ1-1; D unclear. Deletions cut 1 base from V and 4 bases from J, with 8 bases between. This CDR3 is 13 amino acids long. Germline CDR1 is SGHRS and CDR2 is YFSETQ. CDR3 sequence reads: CASSLYLGTEAFF. The CDR3 region has the DNA TGCGCCAGCAGCTTGTATCTTGGCACTGAAGCTTTCTTT.

The J gene is TRBJ2-4, the V gene TRBV29-1; D is perhaps TRBD1 (5 bases). The J call may be mistaken, given a closer DNA end match to TRBJ2-7. The CDR3 covers 14 residues. CDR1 and CDR2 (germline): SQVTM, ANQGSEA. This CDR3 is CSVGPRQTSYEQYF. In DNA form, the CDR3 reads TGCAGCGTTGGACCCCGACAGACCTCCTACGAGCAGTACTTC.

This sequence joins TRBV3-1 and TRBJ2-7, with D unclear. Trimming left V 1 base short and J 6 bases short, with 10 bases between. The germline V gene encodes CDR1 LGHDT and CDR2 YNNKEL (reference sequence). The CDR3 runs 13 residues. CDR3 DNA sequence: TGTGCCAGCAGCCAAGTTAGGCAGACCGAGCAGTACTTC. Its translation: CASSQVRQTEQYF.

This sequence joins TRBV7-2 and TRBJ2-7; weak D call: TRBD1 (5 bases). The J call may be incorrect, as the DNA end agrees better with TRBJ2-4. Germline-derived CDR1 and CDR2 are SGHTA and FQGNSA. The CDR3 contains 13 residues. In nucleotides, the CDR3 is TGTGCCAGCAGCGCCGACAACAGGTCCATTCAGTACTTC. This sequence encodes CASSADNRSIQYF.

J is TRBJ2-5 and V is TRBV27, with D possibly called TRBD1 or TRBD2 (5 bases each). There are 13 residues in the CDR3. V was pared by 6 bases and J by 4 bases, with 12 bases between. From germline, CDR1 is MNHEY and CDR2 SMNVEV (reference sequence). CDR3 loop: CASRGSGTETQYF. The CDR3 DNA is TGTGCCAGCAGGGGGTCAGGGACAGAGACCCAGTACTTC.

The chain is built from TRBV5-1 and TRBJ1-2; 7 positions match TRBD1. CDR1 and CDR2 (germline): SGHRS, YFSETQ. V lost 3 bases and J lost 0; bases outside the gene matches: 2. CDR3 size: 14 residues. The CDR3 region is CASSSGQPNYGYTF. For the CDR3, the DNA is TGCGCCAGCAGCTCGGGACAGCCTAACTATGGCTACACCTTC.

A note on this clonotype: An end of the junction does not agree with germline; a read error may underlie this. The rearrangement joins TRBV11-2 to TRBJ1-2, with no clear D. The CDR3 runs 13 residues. The V gene's germline CDR1 is SGHAT and CDR2 FQNNGV. The CDR3 DNA reads as TGTGTCAGCAGCACCAGAAACGGATATGGCTACACCTTC. Amino acids: CVSSTRNGYGYTF.

A word on this clonotype: A much larger clonotype is one base distant, so this may be a read error. This sequence joins TRBV6-5 and TRBJ2-7; the D gene could be TRBD1 or TRBD2 (5 bases each). V lost 11 bases, J lost 7 bases, and 15 bases lay in between. The CDR3 loop spans 11 amino acids. Germline CDR1 is MNHEY and CDR2 is SVGAGI. CDR3 residues: CAARGLGEQYF. The CDR3 DNA reads as TGTGCCGCCCGGGGCCTCGGGGAGCAGTACTTC.

The J gene is TRBJ2-1, the V gene TRBV7-2, with TRBD2 matching over 9 bases. Germline CDR1 and CDR2: SGHTA and FQGNSA. Trimming at V came to 5 bases and at J to 10 bases, leaving 9 bases not matched to a gene. CDR3 length: 14 amino acids. CDR3 sequence reads: CASSVAGGPWEQFF. CDR3 coding DNA: TGTGCCAGCAGCGTGGCGGGAGGGCCTTGGGAGCAGTTCTTC.

The chain carries TRBV5-1 and TRBJ2-1, with 11 bases lining up with TRBD2. The V and J ends lost 2 bases and 2 bases, in that order; junction bases with no gene match: 3. The length of the CDR3 is 16 residues. In germline, CDR1 is SGHRS, CDR2 YFSETQ. CDR3 region: CASSFLAGGTYNEQFF. CDR3 bases: TGCGCCAGCAGCTTTCTAGCGGGGGGAACCTACAATGAGCAGTTCTTC. The full variable domain, rest sourced from reference TRBV5-1 and TRBJ2-1, is KAGVTQTPRYLIKTRGQQVTLSCSPISGHRSVSWYQQTPGQGLQFLFEYFSETQRNKGNFPGRFSGRQFSNSRSEMNVSTLELGDSALYLCASSFLAGGTYNEQFFGPGTRLTVL.

The V gene is TRBV10-3, the J gene TRBJ2-1; D tentatively fits TRBD1 or TRBD2 (5 bases each). The CDR3 contains 14 residues. Trimming stripped 2 bases from V and 8 bases from J, with 13 bases between. Per germline, CDR1 ENHRY and CDR2 SYGVKD. CDR3 loop: CAISEAGSEDEQFF. CDR3 nucleotide sequence: TGTGCCATCAGTGAGGCAGGGTCGGAGGATGAGCAGTTCTTC.

V and J are TRBV27 and TRBJ2-1; D remains unclear. Germline V gives CDR1 MNHEY, CDR2 SMNVEV (reference sequence). V shed 7 bases and J shed 4 bases, with 17 bases lying between them. CDR3 size: 15 residues. The CDR3 DNA sequence: TGTGCCAGCACGCTTCTCGCACTCTCTTACAATGAGCAGTTCTTC. Protein product: CASTLLALSYNEQFF.

Notes on this clonotype: With a much larger clone just one base away, this may be a read error. This chain connects TRBV6-5 to TRBJ1-2; 9 bases fit TRBD1. V dropped 8 bases and J dropped 7; count of bases not matched to a gene: 11. Germline V gene sequence: CDR1 MNHEY, CDR2 SVGAGI. The CDR3 extends over 14 amino acids. This CDR3 reads CASGGTGTFVGYTF. Written as DNA, the CDR3 is TGTGCCAGCGGTGGGACAGGGACGTTTGTTGGCTACACCTTC.

The rearrangement joins TRBV2 to TRBJ1-2; the D is unclear. V was trimmed by 5 bases and J by 2 bases, leaving 9 bases between them. In germline, CDR1 is SNHLY, CDR2 FYNNEI. The CDR3 is made up of 13 amino acids. As DNA, the CDR3 is TGTGCCAGCAGTCAACTCACAAACTATGGCTACACCTTC. Protein product: CASSQLTNYGYTF.

CDR3 DNA sequence: TGTGCCAGCAGCGCCGACAGCGCCAAAAACATTCAGTACTTC. Protein product: CASSADSAKNIQYF. The V gene is TRBV7-2, the J gene TRBJ2-7, with D maybe TRBD1 (5 bases). The DNA end favors TRBJ2-4, so the J call may be wrong. Per the germline V gene, CDR1 is SGHTA and CDR2 is FQGNSA. This CDR3 is built from 14 residues.

The table lists this clonotype with many counts. This chain uses TRBV6-6 with TRBJ2-1, with a possible D match to TRBD1 (5 bases). Germline V gene sequence: CDR1 MNHNY, CDR2 SVGAGI (reference sequence). Trimming removed 2 bases from V and 8 bases from J, with 16 bases in between. This CDR3 has 15 residues. The DNA of the CDR3 is TGTGCCAGCAGTTACATTTGGCAGGGCTCAGATGAGCAGTTCTTC. It is translated as CASSYIWQGSDEQFF.

CDR3 sequence reads: CASRHPGAGGRNEQFF. The CDR3 DNA follows: TGTGCCAGCAGACACCCCGGAGCGGGAGGACGCAATGAGCAGTTCTTC. The V and J genes are TRBV6-2 or TRBV6-3 and TRBJ2-1; TRBD2 agrees at 9 bases. The CDR3 runs to 16 residues. The junction had 12 bases not matched to a gene; V was cut back by 6 bases and J by 6 bases. The V gene's germline CDR1 is MNHEY and CDR2 SVGEGT.

This clonotype was counted ten times or more. The junction does not match germline at one end; this may be a read error. This rearrangement joins TRBV29-1 to TRBJ2-3; 7 bases map to TRBD2. Germline assignment: CDR1 SQVTM and CDR2 ANQGSEA. CDR3 length equals 13 residues. CDR3 in DNA: TGCAGCGTTGAGGGAGGGAGCAGAGATACGCAGTATTTT. Residues: CSVEGGSRDTQYF.

The chain couples TRBV5-1 to TRBJ2-5; the D call may be TRBD1 or TRBD2 (6 bases each). CDR3 length equals 16 residues. The ends were cut back, 0 bases at V and 4 bases at J, with 16 bases in the middle. CDR1 SGHRS and CDR2 YFSETQ come from the germline V gene. This CDR3 reads CASSLEGGSAGETQYF. As DNA, the CDR3 is TGCGCCAGCAGCTTGGAGGGGGGATCAGCTGGAGAGACCCAGTACTTC.